A selection of T cell receptor beta chains follows, all from one sample in a study of PD-1 blockade in classical Hodgkin lymphoma. Repertoires were generated with immunoSEQ multiplex PCR, while TCRdb's copy carries only in-frame clones and drops some. Of over 10,000 clones in the sample, about 88% were seen once. Sequenced material: CD4+ T cells from blood, taken before the fourth cycle of nivolumab. These receptor sequences come from a human donor with classical Hodgkin lymphoma. The CDR3 runs from the conserved cysteine through the conserved F or W. The order of the fields is V gene, clone size, J gene, CDR3 protein. Size is stated for part of the rows, as once, few or many counts, or as a class when the clone is expanded.

V gene: TRBV28; clone size: .; J gene: TRBJ1-3; CDR3 protein: CASSTGASGNTIYF
V gene: TRBV5-1; clone size: .; J gene: TRBJ2-5; CDR3 protein: CASSLGTIRGTQYF
V gene: TRBV5-1; clone size: .; J gene: TRBJ2-7; CDR3 protein: CASSSPTRSYEQYF
V gene: TRBV29-1; clone size: .; J gene: TRBJ2-1; CDR3 protein: CSVEEGPLGYNEQFF
V gene: TRBV5-1; clone size: .; J gene: TRBJ2-5; CDR3 protein: CASSLGRQETQYF
V gene: TRBV19; clone size: .; J gene: TRBJ2-7; CDR3 protein: CASSVDRASYEQYF
V gene: TRBV27; clone size: .; J gene: TRBJ2-5; CDR3 protein: CASSLYSGGPETQYF
V gene: TRBV5-1; clone size: .; J gene: TRBJ2-5; CDR3 protein: CASSLVSGRQETQYF
V gene: TRBV9; clone size: .; J gene: TRBJ2-3; CDR3 protein: CASSVSSGRAQDTQYF
V gene: TRBV5-1; clone size: .; J gene: TRBJ2-5; CDR3 protein: CASSSWTGVETQYF
V gene: TRBV5-6; clone size: once; J gene: TRBJ2-2; CDR3 protein: CASSSLRSTRELFF
V gene: TRBV10-1; clone size: once; J gene: TRBJ2-1; CDR3 protein: CASSDRTRFFNNEQFF
V gene: TRBV6-5; clone size: .; J gene: TRBJ2-1; CDR3 protein: CASKRENRYNEQFF
V gene: TRBV5-6; clone size: .; J gene: TRBJ1-3; CDR3 protein: CASSPLPSGNTIYF
V gene: TRBV7-9; clone size: .; J gene: TRBJ1-3; CDR3 protein: CASSALIAQAKGGNTIYF
V gene: TRBV5-1; clone size: .; J gene: TRBJ1-1; CDR3 protein: CASSLEGPGDTEAFF
V gene: TRBV18; clone size: .; J gene: TRBJ2-5; CDR3 protein: CASSPPSGGAVETQYF
V gene: TRBV9; clone size: .; J gene: TRBJ2-5; CDR3 protein: CASSVGTTPFETQYF
V gene: TRBV11-2; clone size: .; J gene: TRBJ2-7; CDR3 protein: CASSSTSRAHEQYF